Listed below are T cell receptor beta chains from one sample, sequenced in a study of T cells after yellow fever vaccination. TCRdb reanalysed the 5' RACE reads using MiXCR and keeps one entry per CDR3 protein. The table lists 150,000 or so distinct CDR3 sequences, around 8.5% of them singletons, with roughly a third in the top ten. The sequencing here drew on CD8+ T cells sorted from PBMCs, taken 45 days after the yellow fever booster vaccination. Receptors originate from a man younger than 35 who received the YFV17D yellow fever vaccine. Both conserved end residues are part of each CDR3. The order of the fields is CDR3 length, clone size, J gene, D gene, V gene, CDR3 DNA, CDR3 protein. A D gene is named only where the DNA matches it firmly. Part of the rows lack a size; the others show once, few, many or a class for expanded clones.

14,few,TRBJ2-7,NA,TRBV29-1,TGCAGCGTTGAAGGTCCGGGGGGCTGGGACGAGCAGTACTTC,CSVEGPGGWDEQYF
15,few,TRBJ2-5,TRBD1,TRBV9,TGTGCCAGCAGCTTAACCGGGACAGGGGGAGAGACCCAGTACTTC,CASSLTGTGGETQYF
17,NA,TRBJ2-2,NA,TRBV15,TGTGCCACCAGCAGAGACTCTGTTCTAAAGGGTGCCGGGGAGCTGTTTTTT,CATSRDSVLKGAGELFF
14,few,TRBJ2-3,NA,TRBV20-1,TGCAGTGCTAGGGGGACCAGGGGGGTAGATACGCAGTATTTT,CSARGTRGVDTQYF
12,few,TRBJ1-1,NA,TRBV12-3/TRBV12-4,TGTGCCAGCGGTTGGGGTCCCAGGGAAGCTTTCTTT,CASGWGPREAFF
14,few,TRBJ1-5,NA,TRBV4-3,TGCGCCAGCAGCCAAGGAAGATTCAATCAGCCCCAGCATTTT,CASSQGRFNQPQHF
15,few,TRBJ2-7,NA,TRBV7-6,TGTGCCAGCAGCTCGATCTTCGACGAGACGGCCGAGCAGTACTTC,CASSSIFDETAEQYF
18,NA,TRBJ2-1,TRBD2,TRBV11-2,TGTGCCAGCTGTTACCAGGGTTCTAGCGGGGGGCTATACAATGAGCAGTTCTTC,CASCYQGSSGGLYNEQFF
14,few,TRBJ2-5,NA,TRBV10-3,TGTGCCATCAGGGACCCCGGGGGACAAGAGACCCAGTACTTC,CAIRDPGGQETQYF
19,NA,TRBJ1-2,NA,TRBV27,TGTGCCAGCAGTTACCAGGGCGCTTTTTTTCGCCCCTCTAACTATGGCTACACCTTC,CASSYQGAFFRPSNYGYTF
15,NA,TRBJ2-1,NA,TRBV12-3/TRBV12-4,TGTGCCAGCAGCCCTGGGGGGCTCCTCTACAATGAGCAGTTCTTC,CASSPGGLLYNEQFF
14,many,TRBJ1-1,NA,TRBV27,TGTGCCAGCAGTTTTATCTACTACCCCTCTGAAGCTTTCTTT,CASSFIYYPSEAFF
12,NA,TRBJ2-7,NA,TRBV29-1,TGCAGCGTGGTCCAGGGAGGCGACGAGCAGTACTTC,CSVVQGGDEQYF
14,few,TRBJ1-5,NA,TRBV7-9,TGTGCCAGCAGCCGTGGGGGGGCAGGTCAGCCCCAGCATTTT,CASSRGGAGQPQHF
14,few,TRBJ1-5,TRBD1,TRBV10-3,TGTGCCATCAGTGAAGGGGGCATGAGTCAGCCCCAGCATTTT,CAISEGGMSQPQHF
17,NA,TRBJ1-5,TRBD1,TRBV3-1,TGTGCCAGCAGCCAAGGTAGGGGGCTGGGGGCCTATCAGCCCCAGCATTTT,CASSQGRGLGAYQPQHF
14,NA,TRBJ1-1,NA,TRBV6-1,TGTGCCAGCAGTGAGTCGCCAGGGAACACTGAAGCTTTCTTT,CASSESPGNTEAFF
16,many,TRBJ2-5,TRBD1,TRBV4-2,TGTGCCAGCAGCCCCACGCCCGGGACAGACCAAGAGACCCAGTACTTC,CASSPTPGTDQETQYF
13,NA,TRBJ2-7,NA,TRBV30,TGTGCCTGGATTGTCCGAAACGGGAACGAGCAGTACTTC,CAWIVRNGNEQYF
14,few,TRBJ2-2,NA,TRBV5-5,TGTGCCAGCAGCTTGTCCCGGTATCGCGGGGAGCTGTTTTTT,CASSLSRYRGELFF
14,many,TRBJ1-5,NA,TRBV4-2,TGTGCCAGCAGCCCGTTTATGGGTGGTCAGCCCCAGCATTTT,CASSPFMGGQPQHF
12,many,TRBJ1-1,NA,TRBV6-5,TGTGCCAGCAGTTTTTCAGGGATTGAGGCTTTCTTT,CASSFSGIEAFF
15,many,TRBJ2-2,NA,TRBV7-8,TGTGCCAGCAGCTCCAGGGCGTCGAACACCGGGGAGCTGTTTTTT,CASSSRASNTGELFF
16,NA,TRBJ2-6,TRBD1,TRBV5-1,TGCGCCAGCAGCTGGACAGGGCTCGGTGGGGCCAACGTCCTGACTTTC,CASSWTGLGGANVLTF
12,many,TRBJ1-1,NA,TRBV4-1,TGCGCCAGCAGCCACATTAACACTGAAGCTTTCTTT,CASSHINTEAFF
14,NA,TRBJ2-3,NA,TRBV6-5,TGTGCCAGCAGTTACTCACCAATGTCGGACACGCAGTATTTT,CASSYSPMSDTQYF
16,many,TRBJ1-3,NA,TRBV6-5,TGTGCCAGCAGTTACGGGGGCCAGGGCTCTGGAAACACCATATATTTT,CASSYGGQGSGNTIYF
15,NA,TRBJ2-6,NA,TRBV6-5,TGTGCCAGCAGCTACGCAGGGGCTGGGGCCAACGTCCTGACTTTC,CASSYAGAGANVLTF
14,few,TRBJ1-5,NA,TRBV7-2,TGTGCCAGCAGCTTAGATAGCAGTGATCAGCCCCAGCATTTT,CASSLDSSDQPQHF
14,few,TRBJ2-2,NA,TRBV27,TGTGCCAGCAGTTTTTCCAGCCCCGGCGGGGAGCTGTTTTTT,CASSFSSPGGELFF
15,NA,TRBJ2-1,NA,TRBV7-9,TGTGCCAGCATCCCTAACTGGAGCTCCTACAATGAGCAGTTCTTC,CASIPNWSSYNEQFF
13,few,TRBJ2-2,NA,TRBV7-6,TGTGCCAGCAGCTTAGCGACCAACAGAGAGCTGTTTTTT,CASSLATNRELFF
16,few,TRBJ2-3,TRBD1,TRBV5-5,TGTGCCAGCAGCCATCCGGGACAGACTAGCACAGATACGCAGTATTTT,CASSHPGQTSTDTQYF
16,many,TRBJ2-3,TRBD2,TRBV6-2/TRBV6-3,TGTGCCAGCAGTTACCCTAGCGGGACCGTAGCAGATACGCAGTATTTT,CASSYPSGTVADTQYF
15,NA,TRBJ2-7,NA,TRBV11-3,TGTGCCAGCAGCTTAGATGTTGCCCCGTACTACGAGCAGTACTTC,CASSLDVAPYYEQYF
17,many,TRBJ2-7,NA,TRBV4-1,TGCGCCAGCAGCCATACTACCTCTTCCAGCAGCTCCTACGAGCAGTACTTC,CASSHTTSSSSSYEQYF
14,many,TRBJ2-7,NA,TRBV7-8,TGTGCCAGCAGTATTTTACAGAGTTCCTACGAGCAGTACTTC,CASSILQSSYEQYF
14,NA,TRBJ1-6,NA,TRBV15,TGTGCCACCAGCCTCGACCGGGGGTATTCACCCCTCCACTTT,CATSLDRGYSPLHF
14,NA,TRBJ2-3,NA,TRBV24-1,TGTGCCACCAGTGATGGGGATTACACAGATACGCAGTATTTT,CATSDGDYTDTQYF
15,NA,TRBJ1-4,NA,TRBV29-1,TGCAGCGTTGAGGTAGACCACCTTGGACTGTGGAAACTGTTTTTT,CSVEVDHLGLWKLFF
15,NA,TRBJ1-2,NA,TRBV3-1,TGTGCCAGCAGCCTCGTTCCCGGGAATAACTATGGCTACACCTTC,CASSLVPGNNYGYTF